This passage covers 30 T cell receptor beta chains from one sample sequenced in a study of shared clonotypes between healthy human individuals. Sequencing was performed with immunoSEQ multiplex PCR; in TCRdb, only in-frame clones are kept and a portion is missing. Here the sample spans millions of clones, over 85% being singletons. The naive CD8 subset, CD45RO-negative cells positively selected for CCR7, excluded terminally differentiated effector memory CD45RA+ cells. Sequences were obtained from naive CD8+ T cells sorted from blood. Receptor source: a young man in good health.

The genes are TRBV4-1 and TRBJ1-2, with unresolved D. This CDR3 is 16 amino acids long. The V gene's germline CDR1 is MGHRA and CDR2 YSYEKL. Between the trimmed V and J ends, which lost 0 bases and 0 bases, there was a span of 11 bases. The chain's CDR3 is CASSQERALANYGYTF. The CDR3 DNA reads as TGCGCCAGCAGCCAAGAAAGGGCGCTAGCTAACTATGGCTACACCTTC.

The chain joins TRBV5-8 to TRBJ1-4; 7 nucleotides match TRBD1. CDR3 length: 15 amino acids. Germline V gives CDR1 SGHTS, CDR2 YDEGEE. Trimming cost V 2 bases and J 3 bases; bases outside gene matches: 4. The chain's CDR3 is CASSFLGQPNEKLFF. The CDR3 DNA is TGTGCCAGCAGCTTCCTGGGACAGCCTAATGAAAAACTGTTTTTT.

CDR3 protein: CSVLIDGRQGYEQYF. In DNA form, the CDR3 reads TGCAGCGTTCTAATAGACGGGCGGCAGGGCTACGAGCAGTACTTC. The chain combines TRBV29-1 with TRBJ2-7; maybe TRBD1 (5 bases). The CDR3 extends over 15 amino acids. Per germline, CDR1 SQVTM and CDR2 ANQGSEA. V was clipped by 5 bases and J by 3 bases, with 20 bases between them.

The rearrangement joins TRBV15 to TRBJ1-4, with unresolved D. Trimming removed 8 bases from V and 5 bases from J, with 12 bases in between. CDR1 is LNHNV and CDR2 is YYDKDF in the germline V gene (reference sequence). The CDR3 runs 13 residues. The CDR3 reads CATREPGNEKLFF. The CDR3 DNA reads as TGTGCCACCCGGGAACCGGGGAATGAAAAACTGTTTTTT.

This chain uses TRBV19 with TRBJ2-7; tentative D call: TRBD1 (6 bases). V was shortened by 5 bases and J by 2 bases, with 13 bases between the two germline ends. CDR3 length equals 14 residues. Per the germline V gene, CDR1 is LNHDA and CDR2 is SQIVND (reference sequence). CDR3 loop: CASSGRTDTYEQYF. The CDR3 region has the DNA TGTGCCAGTAGTGGTAGGACAGACACCTACGAGCAGTACTTC.

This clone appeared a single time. In nucleotides, the CDR3 is TGTGCCAGCAGCCGCCTGTCGCCGGAGCAGTACTTC. Protein: CASSRLSPEQYF. The rearrangement joins TRBV7-9 to TRBJ2-7, with unresolved D. The CDR3 sequence is 12 residues long. The V end was cut by 5 bases, the J end by 7 bases, with 12 bases between. Per the germline V gene, CDR1 is SEHNR and CDR2 is FQNEAQ (reference sequence). The variable domain in full, with the rest retrieved from reference TRBV7-9 and TRBJ2-7, is DTGVSQNPRHKITKRGQNVTFRCDPISEHNRLYWYRQTLGQGPEFLTYFQNEAQLEKSRLLSDRFSAERPKGSFSTLEIQRTEQGDSAMYLCASSRLSPEQYFGPGTRLTVT.

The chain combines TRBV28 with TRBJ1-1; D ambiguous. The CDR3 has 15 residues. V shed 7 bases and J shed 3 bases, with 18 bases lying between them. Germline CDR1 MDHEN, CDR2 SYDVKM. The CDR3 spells CASTSDREGHTEAFF. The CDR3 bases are TGTGCCAGCACCTCTGATAGAGAGGGCCACACTGAAGCTTTCTTT.

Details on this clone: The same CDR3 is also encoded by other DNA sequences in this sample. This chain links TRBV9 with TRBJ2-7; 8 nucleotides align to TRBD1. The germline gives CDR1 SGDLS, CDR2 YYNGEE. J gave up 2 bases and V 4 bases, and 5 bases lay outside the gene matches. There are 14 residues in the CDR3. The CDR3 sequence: CASSPGTGTYEQYF. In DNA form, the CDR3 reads TGTGCCAGCAGCCCCGGGACAGGAACCTACGAGCAGTACTTC.

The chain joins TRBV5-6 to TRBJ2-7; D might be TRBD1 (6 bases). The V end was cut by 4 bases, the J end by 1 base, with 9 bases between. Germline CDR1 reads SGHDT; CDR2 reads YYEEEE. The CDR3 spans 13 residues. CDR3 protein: CASSIGQSYEQYF. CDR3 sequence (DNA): TGTGCCAGCAGCATAGGACAGTCCTACGAGCAGTACTTC.

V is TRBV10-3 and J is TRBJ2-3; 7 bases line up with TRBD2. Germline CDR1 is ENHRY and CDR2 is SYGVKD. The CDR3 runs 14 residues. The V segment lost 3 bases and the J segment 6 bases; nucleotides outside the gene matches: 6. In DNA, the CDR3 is TGTGCCATCAGTGAAGGCGGGGGTCGGGATACGCAGTATTTT. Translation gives CAISEGGGRDTQYF.

This CDR3 is CASSKDRTSGNTIYF. The CDR3, as DNA: TGTGCCAGTAGTAAAGACAGAACCTCTGGAAACACCATATATTTT. The chain has TRBV19 and TRBJ1-3; weak D call: TRBD1 (5 bases). The ends were cut back, 4 bases at V and 0 bases at J, with 10 bases in the middle. From germline, CDR1 is LNHDA and CDR2 SQIVND (reference sequence). This CDR3 is 15 amino acids long.

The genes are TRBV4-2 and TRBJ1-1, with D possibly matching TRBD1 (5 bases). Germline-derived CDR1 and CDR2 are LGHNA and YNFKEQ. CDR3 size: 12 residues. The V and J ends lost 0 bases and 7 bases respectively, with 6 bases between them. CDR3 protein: CASSQEGVEAFF. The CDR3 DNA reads TGTGCCAGCAGCCAAGAAGGGGTTGAAGCTTTCTTT.

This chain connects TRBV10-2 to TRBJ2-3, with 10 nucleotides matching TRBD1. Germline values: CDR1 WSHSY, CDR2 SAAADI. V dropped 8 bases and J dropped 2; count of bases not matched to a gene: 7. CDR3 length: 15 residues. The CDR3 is CASSFGTGDTDTQYF. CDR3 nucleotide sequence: TGCGCCAGCTCCTTCGGGACAGGGGACACAGATACGCAGTATTTT.

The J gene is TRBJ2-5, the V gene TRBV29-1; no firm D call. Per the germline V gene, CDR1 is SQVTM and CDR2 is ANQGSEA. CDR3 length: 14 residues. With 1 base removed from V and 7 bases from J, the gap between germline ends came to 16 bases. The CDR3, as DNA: TGCAGCGTTGAAGGTGTGACGACGGTCGGGACCCAGTACTTC. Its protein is CSVEGVTTVGTQYF. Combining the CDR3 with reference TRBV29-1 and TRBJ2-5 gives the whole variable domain SAVISQKPSRDICQRGTSLTIQCQVDSQVTMMFWYRQQPGQSLTLIATANQGSEATYESGFVIDKFPISRPNLTFSTLTVSNMSPEDSSIYLCSVEGVTTVGTQYFGPGTRLLVL.

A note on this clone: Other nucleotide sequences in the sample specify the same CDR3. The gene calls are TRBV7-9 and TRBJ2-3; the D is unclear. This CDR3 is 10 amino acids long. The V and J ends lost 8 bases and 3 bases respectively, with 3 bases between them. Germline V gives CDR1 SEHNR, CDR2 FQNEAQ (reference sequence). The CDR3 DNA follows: TGTGCCAGCGGGACAGATACGCAGTATTTT. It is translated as CASGTDTQYF.

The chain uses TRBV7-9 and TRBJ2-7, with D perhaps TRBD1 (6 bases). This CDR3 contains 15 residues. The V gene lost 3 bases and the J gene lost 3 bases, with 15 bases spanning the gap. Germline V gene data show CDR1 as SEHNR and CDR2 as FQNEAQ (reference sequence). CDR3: CASSFSPDSGYEQYF. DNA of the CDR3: TGTGCCAGCAGCTTCTCACCGGACAGTGGCTACGAGCAGTACTTC.

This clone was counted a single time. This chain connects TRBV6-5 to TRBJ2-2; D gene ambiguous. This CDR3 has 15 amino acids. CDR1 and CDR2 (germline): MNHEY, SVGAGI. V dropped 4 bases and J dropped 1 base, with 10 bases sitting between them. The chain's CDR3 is CASSFTTGNTGELFF. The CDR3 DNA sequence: TGTGCCAGCAGTTTTACGACGGGGAACACCGGGGAGCTGTTTTTT.

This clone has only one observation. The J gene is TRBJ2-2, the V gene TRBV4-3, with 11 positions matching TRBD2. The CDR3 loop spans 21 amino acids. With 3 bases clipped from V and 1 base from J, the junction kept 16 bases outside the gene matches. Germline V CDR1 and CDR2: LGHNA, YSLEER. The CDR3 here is CASSQFLPGLAELMNTGELFF. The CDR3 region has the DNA TGCGCCAGCAGCCAGTTTCTCCCGGGACTAGCGGAACTCATGAACACCGGGGAGCTGTTTTTT.

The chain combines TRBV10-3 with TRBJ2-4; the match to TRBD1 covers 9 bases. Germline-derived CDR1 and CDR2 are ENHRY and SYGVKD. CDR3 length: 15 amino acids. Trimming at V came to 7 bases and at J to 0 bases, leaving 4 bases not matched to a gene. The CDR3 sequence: CAIKGQGLAKNIQYF. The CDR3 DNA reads TGTGCCATCAAGGGACAGGGATTAGCCAAAAACATTCAGTACTTC.

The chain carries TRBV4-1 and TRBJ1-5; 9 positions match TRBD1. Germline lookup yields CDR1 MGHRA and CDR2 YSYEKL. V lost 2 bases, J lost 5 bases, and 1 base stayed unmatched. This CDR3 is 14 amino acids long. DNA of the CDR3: TGCGCCAGCAGCCAACGGGACAGGGATCAGCCCCAGCATTTT. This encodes CASSQRDRDQPQHF.

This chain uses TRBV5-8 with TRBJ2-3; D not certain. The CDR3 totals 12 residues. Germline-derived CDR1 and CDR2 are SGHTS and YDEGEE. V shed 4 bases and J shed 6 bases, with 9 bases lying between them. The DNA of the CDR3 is TGTGCCAGCAGCCTCTCGTTGGATACGCAGTATTTT. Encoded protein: CASSLSLDTQYF.

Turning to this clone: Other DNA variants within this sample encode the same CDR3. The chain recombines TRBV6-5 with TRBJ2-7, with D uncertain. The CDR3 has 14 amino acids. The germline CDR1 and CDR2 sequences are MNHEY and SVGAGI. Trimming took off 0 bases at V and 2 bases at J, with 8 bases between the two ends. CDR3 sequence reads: CASSYSIRPYEQYF. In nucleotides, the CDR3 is TGTGCCAGCAGTTACTCGATCAGGCCCTACGAGCAGTACTTC.

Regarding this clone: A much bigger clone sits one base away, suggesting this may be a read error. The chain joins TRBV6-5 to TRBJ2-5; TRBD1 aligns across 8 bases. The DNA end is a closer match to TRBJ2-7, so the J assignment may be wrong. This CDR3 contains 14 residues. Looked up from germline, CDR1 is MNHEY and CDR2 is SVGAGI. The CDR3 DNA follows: TGTGCCAGCAGTTACTCCGACAGGGGCTACGAGCAGTACTTC. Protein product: CASSYSDRGYEQYF.

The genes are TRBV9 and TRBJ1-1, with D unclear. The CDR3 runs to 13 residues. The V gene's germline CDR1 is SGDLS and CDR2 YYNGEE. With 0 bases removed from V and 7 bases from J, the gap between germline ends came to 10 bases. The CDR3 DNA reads TGTGCCAGCAGCGTAGATCCAGGATTTGAAGCTTTCTTT. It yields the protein CASSVDPGFEAFF.

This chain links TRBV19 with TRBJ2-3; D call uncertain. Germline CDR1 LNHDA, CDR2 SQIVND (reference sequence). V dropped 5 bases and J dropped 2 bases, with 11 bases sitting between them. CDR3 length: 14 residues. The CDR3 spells CASSLRESTDTQYF. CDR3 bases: TGTGCCAGTAGTTTAAGGGAATCCACAGATACGCAGTATTTT.

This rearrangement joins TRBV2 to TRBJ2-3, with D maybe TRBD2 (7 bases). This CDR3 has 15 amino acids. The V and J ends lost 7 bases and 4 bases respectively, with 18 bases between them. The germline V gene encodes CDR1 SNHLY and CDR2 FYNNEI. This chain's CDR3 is CASTSRGGNADTQYF. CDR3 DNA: TGTGCCAGCACCTCAAGGGGGGGGAATGCAGATACGCAGTATTTT.

For the CDR3, the DNA is TGCGCCAGCAGCTTGGAAGGACAGGGCACAGATACGCAGTATTTT. Its protein product is CASSLEGQGTDTQYF. The chain joins TRBV5-1 to TRBJ2-3, with TRBD1 matching over 7 bases. The CDR3 covers 15 residues. Looked up from germline, CDR1 is SGHRS and CDR2 is YFSETQ. The junction had 2 bases not matched to a gene; V was cut back by 0 bases and J by 1 base.

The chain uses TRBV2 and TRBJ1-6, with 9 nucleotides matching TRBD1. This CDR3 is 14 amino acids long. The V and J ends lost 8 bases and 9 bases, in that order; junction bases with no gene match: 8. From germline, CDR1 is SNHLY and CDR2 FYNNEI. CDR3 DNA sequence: TGTGCCAGCCTCCCCGGACAGGGGAGTTCACCCCTCCACTTT. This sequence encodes CASLPGQGSSPLHF.

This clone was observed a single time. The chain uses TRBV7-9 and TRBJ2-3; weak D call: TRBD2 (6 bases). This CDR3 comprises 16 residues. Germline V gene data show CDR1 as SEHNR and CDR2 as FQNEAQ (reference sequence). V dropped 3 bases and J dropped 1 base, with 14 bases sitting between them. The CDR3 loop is CASSLEGYGGTDTQYF. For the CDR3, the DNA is TGTGCCAGCAGCTTGGAGGGGTATGGCGGCACAGATACGCAGTATTTT.

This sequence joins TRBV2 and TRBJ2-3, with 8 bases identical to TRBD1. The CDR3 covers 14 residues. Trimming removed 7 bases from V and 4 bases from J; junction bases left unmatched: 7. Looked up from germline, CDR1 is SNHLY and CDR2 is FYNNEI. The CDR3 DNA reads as TGTGCCAGCACCTGGCGGACAGGGCCAGATACGCAGTATTTT. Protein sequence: CASTWRTGPDTQYF. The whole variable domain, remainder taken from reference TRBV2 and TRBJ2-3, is EPEVTQTPSHQVTQMGQEVILRCVPISNHLYFYWYRQILGQKVEFLVSFYNNEISEKSEIFDDQFSVERPDGSNFTLKIRSTKLEDSAMYFCASTWRTGPDTQYFGPGTRLTVL.